The rows below give T cell receptor beta chains drawn from one sample of a study of technical replicates of blood from a few donors. Only in-frame clones appear in the TCRdb table, and some are missing; sequencing was by immunoSEQ multiplex PCR. The profile shows some 77,000 clones, 75% to 95% of them singletons. Sample: T cells isolated from PBMCs. The receptors were sampled from a human donor in good health. CDR3s include the opening cysteine and the closing phenylalanine or tryptophan. The D gene is left open where the match is weak.

d_call v_call cdr3_aa
. TRBV19 CASSTGSSYEQYF
. TRBV4-1 CASSPPRGQFF
. TRBV18 CASSPPSTNEQFF
TRBD2 TRBV6-6 CASSYSSGSTDTQYF
. TRBV30 CAWSAQVISDTQYF
TRBD1 TRBV6-1 CASSGDREVTEAFF
. TRBV7-9 CASSFYQFGEETQYF
TRBD2 TRBV10-3 CAISLAGSKTDTQYF
TRBD2 TRBV4-3 CASSLLAGANEQFF
TRBD1 TRBV25-1 CASSGTGRGYGYTF
. TRBV7-3 CASSVSGELFF
. TRBV19 CASSITGYGANVLTF
TRBD2 TRBV7-3 CASSALAGEAGELFF
TRBD2 TRBV10-3 CAINVAGGSYEQYF
. TRBV30 CAWSKGTPDQPQHF
. TRBV14 CASSQLGAGYGYTF
. TRBV7-2 CASSPSIGGYEQYF
TRBD1 TRBV5-6 CASRRQGAMAFF
TRBD2 TRBV7-9 CASSTWTSGSTDTQYF
TRBD1 TRBV19 CASSTSGQAPYGYTF
. TRBV29-1 CSVGDGGRNYGYTF
TRBD2 TRBV14 CASSQDWTSGRDNEQFF
. TRBV7-9 CASSPGPEWNEQFF
TRBD1 TRBV27 CASSPRDRGDNEKLFF
. TRBV11-3 CASSPGGGSLQETQYF
TRBD2 TRBV7-2 CASSLQREGFEQFF
TRBD1 TRBV9 CASSTNSRDRDTDTQYF
. TRBV7-3 CASSIRDYNEQFF
TRBD2 TRBV11-3 CASSLVASGRARYEQYF
TRBD2 TRBV13 CASSSGPAGVGTDTQYF
. TRBV6-4 CASSDRGRVLSTDTQYF
. TRBV9 CASSVGLFYEQYF
. TRBV29-1 CSVEGGLDDSYNEQFF
. TRBV29-1 CSVGDRNYGYTF